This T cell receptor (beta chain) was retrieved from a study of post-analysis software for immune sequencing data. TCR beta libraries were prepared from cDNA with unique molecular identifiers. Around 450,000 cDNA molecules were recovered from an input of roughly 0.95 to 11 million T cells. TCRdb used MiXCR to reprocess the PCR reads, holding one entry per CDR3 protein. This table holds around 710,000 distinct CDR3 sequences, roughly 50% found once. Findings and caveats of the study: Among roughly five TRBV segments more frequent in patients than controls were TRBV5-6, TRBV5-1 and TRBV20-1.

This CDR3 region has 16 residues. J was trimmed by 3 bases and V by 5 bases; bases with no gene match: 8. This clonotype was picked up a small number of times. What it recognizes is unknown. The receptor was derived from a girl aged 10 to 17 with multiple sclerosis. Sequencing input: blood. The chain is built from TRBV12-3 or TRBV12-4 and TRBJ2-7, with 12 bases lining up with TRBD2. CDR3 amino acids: CASSDSGLAGLYEQYF. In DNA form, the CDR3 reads TGTGCCAGCAGTGACTCAGGACTAGCGGGACTCTACGAGCAGTACTTC.